One and the same sample provided the 24 T cell receptor beta chains below, sequenced in a study of T cell clones after liver transplantation. Produced via immunoSEQ multiplex PCR; TCRdb's table is partial and in-frame only. Of around 77,000 clones listed, about four fifths are singletons. The source was CD4+ T cells from blood, collected 12 months after liver transplant. These receptor sequences come from a human patient who received a liver transplant. Some T cells may be the graft donor's.

This clone was seen only a few times. The J gene is TRBJ1-2, the V gene TRBV2, with D perhaps TRBD1 (6 bases). This CDR3 has 12 amino acids. Trimming took 6 bases from V and 12 from J, leaving 17 bases between them. Germline loops: CDR1 SNHLY, CDR2 FYNNEI. CDR3 DNA sequence: TGTGCCAGCAGAAGGGACACCCGGCAGGACACCTTC. It specifies CASRRDTRQDTF.

This chain joins TRBV4-1 and TRBJ2-1; the D gene is possibly TRBD2 (6 bases). CDR1 is MGHRA, CDR2 YSYEKL, per germline. This CDR3 spans 17 amino acids. Deletions cut 3 bases from V and 1 base from J, with 16 bases between. DNA for the CDR3: TGCGCCAGCAGCCACCCCCCCAGCGGGCGGTCCTACAATGAGCAGTTCTTC. Its translation is CASSHPPSGRSYNEQFF.

The gene calls are TRBV4-1 and TRBJ1-1, with unresolved D. Trimming took 0 bases from V and 7 from J, leaving 12 bases between them. The CDR3 loop spans 14 amino acids. Looked up from germline, CDR1 is MGHRA and CDR2 is YSYEKL. The CDR3 reads CASSQDGRRNEAFF. CDR3 DNA sequence: TGCGCCAGCAGCCAAGATGGACGACGCAATGAAGCTTTCTTT.

This clone was recorded once. The chain links TRBV5-8 to TRBJ2-5; no definite D call. Germline CDR1 SGHTS, CDR2 YDEGEE. V was cut by 4 bases and J by 4 bases, with 5 bases left in between. This CDR3 comprises 11 residues. CDR3 bases: TGTGCCAGCAGCAAGGGAGAGACCCAGTACTTC. Residues: CASSKGETQYF.

The chain carries TRBV18 and TRBJ2-3; tentative D call: TRBD2 (6 bases). Germline CDR1 reads KGHSH; CDR2 reads LQKENI. Between the trimmed V and J ends, which lost 3 bases and 2 bases, there was a span of 9 bases. The CDR3 has 14 residues. This CDR3 is CASSPTGDTDTQYF. CDR3 nucleotides: TGTGCCAGCTCACCTACGGGGGACACAGATACGCAGTATTTT.

The V and J genes are TRBV5-1 and TRBJ1-2; no firm D call. Trimming pared 2 bases from V and 4 bases from J, leaving 12 bases between. The CDR3 runs to 14 residues. Germline CDR1 and CDR2: SGHRS and YFSETQ. The CDR3 region is CASSFEGIAYGYTF. The CDR3 DNA is TGCGCCAGCAGCTTCGAGGGAATCGCCTATGGCTACACCTTC. Filled out from reference TRBV5-1 and TRBJ1-2, the complete variable domain reads KAGVTQTPRYLIKTRGQQVTLSCSPISGHRSVSWYQQTPGQGLQFLFEYFSETQRNKGNFPGRFSGRQFSNSRSEMNVSTLELGDSALYLCASSFEGIAYGYTFGSGTRLTVV.

V usage is TRBV28 and J usage is TRBJ2-7, with a tentative D call TRBD1 (6 bases). Germline V gene data show CDR1 as MDHEN and CDR2 as SYDVKM. This CDR3 is 13 amino acids long. The V end was cut by 6 bases, the J end by 1 base, with 10 bases between. The CDR3 spells CASRSDRSYEQYF. The CDR3 coding sequence is TGTGCCAGCAGGAGTGACAGGTCCTACGAGCAGTACTTC.

This clone was detected a few times. CDR3 protein: CASSPNAGSYGYTF. Here the CDR3 DNA reads TGCGCCAGCAGCCCGAACGCAGGCTCCTATGGCTACACCTTC. This chain connects TRBV5-1 to TRBJ1-2; D is unresolved. The CDR3 totals 14 residues. The germline CDR1 and CDR2 sequences are SGHRS and YFSETQ. The germline V and J ends were trimmed by 4 bases and 4 bases, with 14 bases remaining between them.

This clone was seen only a few times. V and J are TRBV5-1 and TRBJ1-2; TRBD1 might be the D (5 bases). Trimming left V 0 bases short and J 5 bases short, with 17 bases between. CDR3 length: 16 amino acids. Germline CDR1 is SGHRS and CDR2 is YFSETQ. CDR3 DNA: TGCGCCAGCAGCTTGGACCCACTGGGGGTTGGGTATGGCTACACCTTC. It is translated as CASSLDPLGVGYGYTF. Full variable domain (remainder filled in from reference TRBV5-1 and TRBJ1-2): KAGVTQTPRYLIKTRGQQVTLSCSPISGHRSVSWYQQTPGQGLQFLFEYFSETQRNKGNFPGRFSGRQFSNSRSEMNVSTLELGDSALYLCASSLDPLGVGYGYTFGSGTRLTVV.

The rearrangement links TRBV4-1 to TRBJ1-4; TRBD1 matches 7 bases. This CDR3 has 16 amino acids. The junction had 13 bases not matched to a gene; V was cut back by 4 bases and J by 8 bases. CDR1 is MGHRA and CDR2 is YSYEKL in the germline V gene. The CDR3, as DNA: TGCGCCAGCAGCCGCGCGGAGAGACAGGGTGGGGAAAAACTGTTTTTT. Its protein product is CASSRAERQGGEKLFF.

V and J are TRBV28 and TRBJ1-5, with 7 bases matching TRBD1. J lost 2 bases, V lost 5 bases, and 9 bases had no gene match. CDR1 is MDHEN, CDR2 SYDVKM, per germline. The CDR3 has 16 amino acids. The CDR3 nucleotides read TGTGCCAGCAGTCTCCGGACAGGAAGGGGCAATCAGCCCCAGCATTTT. It encodes CASSLRTGRGNQPQHF.

J is TRBJ2-6 and V is TRBV7-9, with 7 bases that match TRBD1. Germline CDR1 is SEHNR and CDR2 is FQNEAQ (reference sequence). The CDR3 has 15 residues. Trimming cost V 5 bases and J 2 bases; bases outside gene matches: 3. This chain's CDR3 is CASSPDRAGANVLTF. CDR3 in DNA: TGTGCCAGCAGCCCCGACAGGGCTGGGGCCAACGTCCTGACTTTC.

The chain has TRBV4-1 and TRBJ1-2, with D unresolved. The CDR3 loop spans 14 amino acids. Per germline, CDR1 MGHRA and CDR2 YSYEKL. With 3 bases removed from V and 4 bases from J, the gap between germline ends came to 12 bases. The CDR3 sequence is CASSQAPDIYGYTF. The CDR3 region has the DNA TGCGCCAGCAGCCAGGCCCCTGACATCTATGGCTACACCTTC.

The V call is TRBV6-5, the J call TRBJ1-5; possibly TRBD1 for D (5 bases). Trimming stripped 4 bases from V and 2 bases from J, with 9 bases between. This CDR3 contains 14 residues. From germline, CDR1 is MNHEY and CDR2 SVGAGI. Here the CDR3 reads CASSFRGGNQPQHF. The CDR3 DNA reads TGTGCCAGCAGTTTTCGGGGGGGCAATCAGCCCCAGCATTTT.

This chain links TRBV19 with TRBJ2-1; D may be TRBD1 or TRBD2 (5 bases each). The CDR3 is 11 amino acids. The V end was cut by 5 bases, the J end by 10 bases, with 9 bases between. From germline, CDR1 is LNHDA and CDR2 SQIVND (reference sequence). The CDR3 loop reads CASSGDLEQFF. The CDR3 coding sequence is TGTGCCAGTAGTGGGGACCTCGAGCAGTTCTTC.

This clone was seen more than once but under ten times. This chain joins TRBV5-4 and TRBJ1-1; the D is unclear. Germline-derived CDR1 and CDR2 are SGHNT and YYREEE (reference sequence). This CDR3 comprises 13 residues. V lost 3 bases, J lost 7 bases, and 13 bases lay in between. Here the CDR3 reads CASSSEGYDEAFF. CDR3 nucleotide sequence: TGTGCCAGCAGCTCGGAGGGCTATGATGAAGCTTTCTTT.

The rearrangement joins TRBV2 to TRBJ1-3; a weak D match, TRBD1 (5 bases). The CDR3 consists of 13 residues. CDR1 and CDR2 (germline): SNHLY, FYNNEI. The V end lost 11 bases, the J end lost 5 bases, and 16 bases lay between the germline ends. This CDR3 is CALRPQGRNTIYF. The CDR3 DNA sequence: TGTGCCCTCCGCCCGCAGGGACGAAACACCATATATTTT.

This chain links TRBV19 with TRBJ2-1; 11 nucleotides agree with TRBD2. Germline V gene lookup returns CDR1 LNHDA and CDR2 SQIVND (reference sequence). The CDR3 totals 17 residues. Trimming took 5 bases from V and 10 from J; bases not matched to a gene: 16. The CDR3 bases are TGTGCCAGTAGTCGGAAGTTAGCGGGAGGGCCTTCCTCGGAGCAGTTCTTC. It specifies CASSRKLAGGPSSEQFF.

The genes are TRBV27 and TRBJ2-7, with D possibly matching TRBD1 (6 bases). CDR1 MNHEY and CDR2 SMNVEV come from the germline V gene (reference sequence). The CDR3 length is 16 residues. Trimming stripped 6 bases from V and 1 base from J, with 19 bases between. CDR3 protein: CASSNPRGRTSYEQYF. The CDR3 coding sequence is TGTGCCAGCAGCAACCCCAGGGGAAGGACGTCCTACGAGCAGTACTTC.

CDR3 DNA: TGCGCCAGCAGCTTGGAGTATGGGGACATAAGCTCCTACGAGCAGTACTTC. It encodes CASSLEYGDISSYEQYF. The chain uses TRBV5-1 and TRBJ2-7; D perhaps matches TRBD1 (6 bases). The CDR3 has 17 residues. Germline assignment: CDR1 SGHRS and CDR2 YFSETQ. Trimming stripped 0 bases from V and 0 bases from J, with 16 bases between.

The J gene is TRBJ2-1, the V gene TRBV27; the match to TRBD2 covers 10 bases. The CDR3 length is 15 residues. Germline V gene sequence: CDR1 MNHEY, CDR2 SMNVEV (reference sequence). J gave up 8 bases and V 6 bases, and 10 bases lay outside the gene matches. CDR3: CASRSPGLAIHEQFF. CDR3 coding DNA: TGTGCCAGCAGATCACCGGGACTAGCGATTCATGAGCAGTTCTTC.

The chain has TRBV7-2 and TRBJ2-7, with a tentative D call TRBD2 (6 bases). The CDR3 length is 17 residues. Germline V gives CDR1 SGHTA, CDR2 FQGNSA. V was clipped by 1 base and J by 3 bases, with 19 bases between them. The CDR3 nucleotides read TGTGCCAGCAGCTTAGATCACGGAGGAGGGGATAGCTACGAGCAGTACTTC. This sequence encodes CASSLDHGGGDSYEQYF. Together with reference TRBV7-2 and TRBJ2-7, the CDR3 gives the full variable domain: GAGVSQSPSNKVTEKGKDVELRCDPISGHTALYWYRQSLGQGLEFLIYFQGNSAPDKSGLPSDRFSAERTGGSVSTLTIQRTQQEDSAVYLCASSLDHGGGDSYEQYFGPGTRLTVT.

This sequence joins TRBV5-4 and TRBJ2-3; D remains unclear. V was pared by 3 bases and J by 4 bases, with 9 bases between. The CDR3 spans 13 residues. Germline V gene data show CDR1 as SGHNT and CDR2 as YYREEE (reference sequence). CDR3 loop: CASSSRGPDTQYF. In nucleotides, the CDR3 is TGTGCCAGCAGCTCCCGCGGCCCAGATACGCAGTATTTT.

The J gene is TRBJ2-3, the V gene TRBV15; 10 nucleotides agree with TRBD2. Germline values: CDR1 LNHNV, CDR2 YYDKDF (reference sequence). The CDR3 extends over 13 amino acids. V lost 2 bases, J lost 10 bases, and 3 bases stayed unmatched. In DNA form, the CDR3 reads TGTGCCACCAGCAGACTAGCGGGAGACCCGCAGTATTTT. This gives the protein CATSRLAGDPQYF.